The 7 T cell receptor beta chains in this list originate from one sample, sequenced in a study of PD-1 blockade in classical Hodgkin lymphoma. Time point given: cycle 4 day 1 (C4D1), after five to seven weeks of nivolumab. Each patient relapsed following autologous stem cell transplantation, and prior brentuximab vedotin exposure differed. TCRdb's copy holds only in-frame clones and misses some; the assay was immunoSEQ multiplex PCR. The repertoire includes 80,000 to 95,000 clones, approximately 83% of them detected once, and about a sixth sits in the top ten. Sequenced here: peripheral blood mononuclear cells (PBMCs), sampled before the fourth cycle of nivolumab. The receptors were sampled from a human donor with classical Hodgkin lymphoma.

The chain links TRBV28 to TRBJ2-7; D is possibly TRBD2 (5 bases). From germline, CDR1 is MDHEN and CDR2 SYDVKM. This CDR3 has 13 amino acids. Deletions cut 8 bases from V and 3 bases from J, with 14 bases between. Here the CDR3 reads CASARAQNYEQYF. CDR3 sequence (DNA): TGTGCCAGCGCGCGGGCTCAAAACTACGAGCAGTACTTC.

The chain joins TRBV19 to TRBJ1-5; no clear D gene. Germline-derived CDR1 and CDR2 are LNHDA and SQIVND (reference sequence). V lost 6 bases to trimming and J lost 7 bases, with 13 bases between them. The CDR3 is 13 residues long. The CDR3 coding sequence is TGTGCCAGTAGCATCCAGTCTCCCCAGCCCCAGCATTTT. Amino acids: CASSIQSPQPQHF.

This clone was seen only a few times. The CDR3 spells CAISGGTLLGGSSTDTQYF. CDR3 coding DNA: TGTGCCATCAGTGGAGGGACTTTATTGGGGGGATCTAGCACAGATACGCAGTATTTT. The rearrangement links TRBV10-3 to TRBJ2-3; tentatively, D is TRBD2 (6 bases). Germline V CDR1 and CDR2: ENHRY, SYGVKD. This CDR3 comprises 19 residues. V was trimmed by 4 bases and J by 0 bases, leaving 23 bases between them.

The chain is built from TRBV11-2 and TRBJ2-1, with D perhaps matching TRBD2 (6 bases). Germline V gene sequence: CDR1 SGHAT, CDR2 FQNNGV. Between the trimmed V and J ends, which lost 1 base and 4 bases, there was a span of 11 bases. The CDR3 consists of 15 residues. CDR3 sequence: CASSLVGREYNEQFF. The CDR3 DNA follows: TGTGCCAGCAGCTTAGTAGGTCGGGAGTACAATGAGCAGTTCTTC.

V is TRBV6-1 and J is TRBJ2-3; D gene unclear. V was shortened by 1 base and J by 7 bases, with 9 bases between the two germline ends. This CDR3 has 13 amino acids. Germline loops: CDR1 MNHNS, CDR2 SASEGT. The CDR3 DNA sequence: TGTGCCAGCAGTGAAGTAGGAACAAATACGCAGTATTTT. This encodes CASSEVGTNTQYF.

The chain combines TRBV19 with TRBJ1-1; D might be TRBD1 (6 bases). Trimming stripped 7 bases from V and 6 bases from J, with 18 bases between. The length of the CDR3 is 14 residues. Germline lookup yields CDR1 LNHDA and CDR2 SQIVND (reference sequence). The CDR3 coding sequence is TGTGCCAGTACACAGGGAGTTGTTTCCGCTGAAGCTTTCTTT. Amino acid sequence: CASTQGVVSAEAFF.

The chain uses TRBV28 and TRBJ2-7, with 7 nucleotides matching TRBD1. The V gene end was trimmed by 5 bases and the J gene end by 5 bases; junction bases not matched to a gene: 6. This CDR3 has 13 residues. Germline CDR1 MDHEN, CDR2 SYDVKM. The CDR3, as DNA: TGTGCCAGCAGTGCCCCTGACAGGGACGAGCAGTACTTC. This encodes CASSAPDRDEQYF.